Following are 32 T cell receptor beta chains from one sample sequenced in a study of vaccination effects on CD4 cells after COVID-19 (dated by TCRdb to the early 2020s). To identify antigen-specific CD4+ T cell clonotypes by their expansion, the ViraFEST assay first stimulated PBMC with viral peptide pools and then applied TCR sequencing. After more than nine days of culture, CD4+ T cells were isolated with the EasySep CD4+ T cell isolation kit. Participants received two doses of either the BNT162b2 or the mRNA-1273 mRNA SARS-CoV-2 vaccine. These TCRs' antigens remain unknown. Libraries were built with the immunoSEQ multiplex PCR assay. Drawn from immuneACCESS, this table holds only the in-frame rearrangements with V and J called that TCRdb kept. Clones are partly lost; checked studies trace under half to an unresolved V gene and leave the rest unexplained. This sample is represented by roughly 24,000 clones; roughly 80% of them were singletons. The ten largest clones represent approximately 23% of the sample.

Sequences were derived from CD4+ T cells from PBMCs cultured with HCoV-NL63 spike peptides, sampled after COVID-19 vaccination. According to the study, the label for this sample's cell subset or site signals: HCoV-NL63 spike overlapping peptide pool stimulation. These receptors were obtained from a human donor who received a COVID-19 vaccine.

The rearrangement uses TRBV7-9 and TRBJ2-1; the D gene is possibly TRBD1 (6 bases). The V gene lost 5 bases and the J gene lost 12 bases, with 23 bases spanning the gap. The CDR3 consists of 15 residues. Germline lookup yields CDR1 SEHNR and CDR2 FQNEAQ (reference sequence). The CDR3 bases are TGTGCCAGCAGCCCACAGTTCGAGTTGACAGGTGGGCAGTTCTTC. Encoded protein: CASSPQFELTGGQFF.

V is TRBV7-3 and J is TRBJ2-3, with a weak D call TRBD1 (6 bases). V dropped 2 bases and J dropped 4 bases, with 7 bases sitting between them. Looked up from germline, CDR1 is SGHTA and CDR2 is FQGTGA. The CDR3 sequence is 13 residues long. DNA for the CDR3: TGTGCCAGCAGCTTACCAGGGGCAGATACGCAGTATTTT. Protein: CASSLPGADTQYF.

For the CDR3, the DNA is TGTGCCAGCAGCTTACATTCTGGGGCCAACGTCCTGACTTTC. Residues: CASSLHSGANVLTF. V usage is TRBV14 and J usage is TRBJ2-6; D is undetermined. The CDR3 runs 14 residues. Germline V gene sequence: CDR1 SGHDN, CDR2 FVKESK. V lost 5 bases to trimming and J lost 1 base, with 6 bases between them.

The CDR3 reads CASSEPTGAVQPQHF. DNA for the CDR3: TGTGCCAGCAGTGAACCGACAGGGGCCGTTCAGCCCCAGCATTTT. The V and J genes are TRBV6-1 and TRBJ1-5, with 8 bases that match TRBD1. This CDR3 contains 15 residues. J was trimmed by 6 bases and V by 2 bases; bases with no gene match: 6. The V gene's germline CDR1 is MNHNS and CDR2 SASEGT.

The CDR3 here is CASSLAQLNTEAFF. In DNA, the CDR3 is TGCGCCAGCAGCTTGGCCCAGTTGAACACTGAAGCTTTCTTT. The chain recombines TRBV5-1 with TRBJ1-1; D is undetermined. Trimming cost V 0 bases and J 0 bases, with 6 bases left between them. The CDR3 loop spans 14 amino acids. From germline, CDR1 is SGHRS and CDR2 YFSETQ.

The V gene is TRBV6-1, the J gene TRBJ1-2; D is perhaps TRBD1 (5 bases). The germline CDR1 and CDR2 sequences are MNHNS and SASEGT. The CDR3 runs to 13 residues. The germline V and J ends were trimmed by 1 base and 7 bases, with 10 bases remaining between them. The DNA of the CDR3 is TGTGCCAGCAGTGAAGGCAGGGTGGGTGGCTACACCTTC. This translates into CASSEGRVGGYTF.

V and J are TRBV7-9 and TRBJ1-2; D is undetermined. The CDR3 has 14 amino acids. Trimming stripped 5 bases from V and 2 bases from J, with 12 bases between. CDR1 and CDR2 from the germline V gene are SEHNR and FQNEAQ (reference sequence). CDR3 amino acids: CASSRSDGNYGYTF. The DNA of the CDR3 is TGTGCCAGCAGCCGCTCGGACGGGAACTATGGCTACACCTTC.

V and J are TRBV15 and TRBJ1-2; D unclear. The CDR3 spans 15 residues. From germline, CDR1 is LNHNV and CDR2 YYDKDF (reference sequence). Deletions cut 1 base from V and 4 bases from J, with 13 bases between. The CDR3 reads CATSRGRREVYGYTF. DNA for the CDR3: TGTGCCACCAGCAGAGGGAGGCGAGAAGTCTATGGCTACACCTTC.

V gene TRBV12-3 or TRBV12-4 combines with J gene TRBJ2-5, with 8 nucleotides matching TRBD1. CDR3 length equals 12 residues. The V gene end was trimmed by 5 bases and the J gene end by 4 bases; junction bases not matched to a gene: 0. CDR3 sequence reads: CASSQGAETQYF. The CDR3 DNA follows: TGTGCCAGCAGTCAGGGGGCAGAGACCCAGTACTTC.

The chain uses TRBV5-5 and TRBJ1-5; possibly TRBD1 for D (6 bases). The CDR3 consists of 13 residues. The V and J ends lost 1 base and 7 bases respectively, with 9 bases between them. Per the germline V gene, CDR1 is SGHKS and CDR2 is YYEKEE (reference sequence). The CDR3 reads CASSLYGGQPQHF. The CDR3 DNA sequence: TGTGCCAGCAGCTTGTATGGGGGCCAGCCCCAGCATTTT.

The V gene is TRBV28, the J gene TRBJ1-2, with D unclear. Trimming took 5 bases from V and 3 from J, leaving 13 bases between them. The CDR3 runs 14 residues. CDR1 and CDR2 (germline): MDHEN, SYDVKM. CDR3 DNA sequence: TGTGCCAGCAGTCCACCCTTTCGGGACTATGGCTACACCTTC. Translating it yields CASSPPFRDYGYTF.

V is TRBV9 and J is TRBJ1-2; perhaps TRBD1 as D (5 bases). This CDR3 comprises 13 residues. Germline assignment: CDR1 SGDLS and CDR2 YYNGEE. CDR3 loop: CADGGVSKYGYTF. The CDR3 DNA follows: TGTGCGGATGGGGGGGTAAGTAAATATGGCTACACCTTC.

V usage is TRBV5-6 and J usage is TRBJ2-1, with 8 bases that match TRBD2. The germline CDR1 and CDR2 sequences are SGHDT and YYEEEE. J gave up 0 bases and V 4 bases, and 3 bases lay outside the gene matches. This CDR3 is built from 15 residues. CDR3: CASSRGLASYNEQFF. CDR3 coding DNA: TGTGCCAGCAGCCGTGGACTAGCCTCCTACAATGAGCAGTTCTTC.

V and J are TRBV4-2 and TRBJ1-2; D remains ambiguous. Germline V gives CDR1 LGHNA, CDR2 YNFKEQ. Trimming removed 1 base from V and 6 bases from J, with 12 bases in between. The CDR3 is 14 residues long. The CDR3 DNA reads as TGTGCCAGCAGCCAAGGGAGCAGGAAAGATGGCTACACCTTC. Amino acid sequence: CASSQGSRKDGYTF.

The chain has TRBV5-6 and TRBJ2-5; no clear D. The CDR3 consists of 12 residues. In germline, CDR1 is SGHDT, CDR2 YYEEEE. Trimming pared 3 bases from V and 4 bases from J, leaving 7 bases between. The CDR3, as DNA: TGTGCCAGCAGCTCGCCAGCAGAGACCCAGTACTTC. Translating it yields CASSSPAETQYF.

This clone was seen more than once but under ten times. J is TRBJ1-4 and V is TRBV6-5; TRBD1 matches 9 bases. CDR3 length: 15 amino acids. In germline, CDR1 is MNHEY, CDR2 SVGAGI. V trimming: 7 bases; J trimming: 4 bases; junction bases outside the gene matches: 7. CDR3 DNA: TGTGCCAGCACTACAGGGGGCGGTGTTAATGAAAAACTGTTTTTT. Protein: CASTTGGGVNEKLFF.

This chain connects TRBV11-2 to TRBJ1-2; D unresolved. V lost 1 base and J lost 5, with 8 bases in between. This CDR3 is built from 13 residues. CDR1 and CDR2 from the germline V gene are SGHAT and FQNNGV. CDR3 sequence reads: CASSLAPPYGYTF. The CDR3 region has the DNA TGTGCCAGCAGCTTAGCCCCTCCTTATGGCTACACCTTC. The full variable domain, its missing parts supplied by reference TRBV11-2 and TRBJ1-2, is EAGVAQSPRYKIIEKRQSVAFWCNPISGHATLYWYQQILGQGPKLLIQFQNNGVVDDSQLPKDRFSAERLKGVDSTLKIQPAKLEDSAVYLCASSLAPPYGYTFGSGTRLTVV.

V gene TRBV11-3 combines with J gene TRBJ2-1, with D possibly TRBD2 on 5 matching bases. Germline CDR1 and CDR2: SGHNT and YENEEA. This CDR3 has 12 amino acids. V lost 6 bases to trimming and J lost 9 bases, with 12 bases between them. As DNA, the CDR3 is TGTGCCAGCAGTGACTGGGAGACTGAGCAGTTCTTC. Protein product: CASSDWETEQFF.

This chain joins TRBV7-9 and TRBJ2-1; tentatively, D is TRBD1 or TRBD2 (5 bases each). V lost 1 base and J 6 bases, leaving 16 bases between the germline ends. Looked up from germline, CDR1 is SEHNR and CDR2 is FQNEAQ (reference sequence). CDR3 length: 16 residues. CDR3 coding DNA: TGTGCCAGCAGCTTAGAAACGGGGCGGAAGGGCAATGAGCAGTTCTTC. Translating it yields CASSLETGRKGNEQFF.

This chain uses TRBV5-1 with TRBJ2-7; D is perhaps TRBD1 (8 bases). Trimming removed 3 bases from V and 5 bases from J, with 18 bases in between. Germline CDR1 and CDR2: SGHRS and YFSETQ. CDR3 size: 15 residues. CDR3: CASSWDYRGLNEQYF. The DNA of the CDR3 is TGCGCCAGCAGCTGGGACTACAGGGGGTTAAACGAGCAGTACTTC.

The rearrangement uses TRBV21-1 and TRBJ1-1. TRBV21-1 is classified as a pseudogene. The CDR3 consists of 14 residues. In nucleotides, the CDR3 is TGTGCCAGCAGCAGCGGACTCCTGAACACTGAAGCTTTCTTT. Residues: CASSSGLLNTEAFF.

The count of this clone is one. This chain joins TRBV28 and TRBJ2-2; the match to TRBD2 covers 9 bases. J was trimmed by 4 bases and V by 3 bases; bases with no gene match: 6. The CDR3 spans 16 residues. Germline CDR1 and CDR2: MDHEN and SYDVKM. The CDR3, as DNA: TGTGCCAGCAGTTTTACGGGACTAGCAGGCACCGGGGAGCTGTTTTTT. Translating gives CASSFTGLAGTGELFF.

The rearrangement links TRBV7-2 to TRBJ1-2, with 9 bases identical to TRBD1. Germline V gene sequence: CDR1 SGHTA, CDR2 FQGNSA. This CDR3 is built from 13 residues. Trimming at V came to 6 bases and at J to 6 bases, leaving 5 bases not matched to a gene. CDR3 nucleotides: TGTGCCAGCAGGCCCGGGACAGGGAATGGCTACACCTTC. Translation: CASRPGTGNGYTF. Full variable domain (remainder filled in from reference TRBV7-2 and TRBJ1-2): GAGVSQSPSNKVTEKGKDVELRCDPISGHTALYWYRQSLGQGLEFLIYFQGNSAPDKSGLPSDRFSAERTGGSVSTLTIQRTQQEDSAVYLCASRPGTGNGYTFGSGTRLTVV.

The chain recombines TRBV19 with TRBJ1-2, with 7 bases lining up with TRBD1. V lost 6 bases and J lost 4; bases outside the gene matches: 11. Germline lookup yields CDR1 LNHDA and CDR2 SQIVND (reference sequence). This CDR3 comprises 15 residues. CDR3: CASSGRTGWTYGYTF. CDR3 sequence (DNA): TGTGCCAGTAGCGGGAGGACAGGTTGGACCTATGGCTACACCTTC.

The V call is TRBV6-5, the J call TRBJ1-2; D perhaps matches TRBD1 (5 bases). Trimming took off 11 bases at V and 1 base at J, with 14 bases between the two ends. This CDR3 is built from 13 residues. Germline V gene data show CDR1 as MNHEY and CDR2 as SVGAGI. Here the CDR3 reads CASGYRINYGYTF. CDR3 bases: TGTGCCTCTGGTTACAGGATTAACTATGGCTACACCTTC.

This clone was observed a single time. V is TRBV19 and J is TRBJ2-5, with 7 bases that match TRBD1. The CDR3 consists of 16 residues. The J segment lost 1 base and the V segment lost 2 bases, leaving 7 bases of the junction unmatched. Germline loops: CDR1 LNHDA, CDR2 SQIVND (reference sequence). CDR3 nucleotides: TGTGCCAGTAGTATAAGGAAGGGGGCGATCCAAGAGACCCAGTACTTC. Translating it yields CASSIRKGAIQETQYF.

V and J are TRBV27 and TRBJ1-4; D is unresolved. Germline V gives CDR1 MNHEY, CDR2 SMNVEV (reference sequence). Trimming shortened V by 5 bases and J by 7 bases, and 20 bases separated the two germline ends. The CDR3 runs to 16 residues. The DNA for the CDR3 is TGTGCCAGCAGTCCCCGCTACAGAACCCCGGGTGAAAAACTGTTTTTT. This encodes CASSPRYRTPGEKLFF.

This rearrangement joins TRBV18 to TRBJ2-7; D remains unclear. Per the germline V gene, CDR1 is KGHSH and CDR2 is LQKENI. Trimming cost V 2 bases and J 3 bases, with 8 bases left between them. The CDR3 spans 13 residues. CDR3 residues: CASSPRAVYEQYF. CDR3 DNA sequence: TGTGCCAGCTCACCAAGGGCCGTCTACGAGCAGTACTTC. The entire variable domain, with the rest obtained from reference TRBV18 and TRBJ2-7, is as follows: NAGVMQNPRHLVRRRGQEARLRCSPMKGHSHVYWYRQLPEEGLKFMVYLQKENIIDESGMPKERFSAEFPKEGPSILRIQQVVRGDSAAYFCASSPRAVYEQYFGPGTRLTVT.

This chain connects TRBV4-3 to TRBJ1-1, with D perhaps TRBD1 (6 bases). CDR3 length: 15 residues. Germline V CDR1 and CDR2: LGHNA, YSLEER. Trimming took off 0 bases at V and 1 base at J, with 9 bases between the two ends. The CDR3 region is CASSQEGGANTEAFF. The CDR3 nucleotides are TGCGCCAGCAGCCAAGAAGGGGGGGCGAACACTGAAGCTTTCTTT.

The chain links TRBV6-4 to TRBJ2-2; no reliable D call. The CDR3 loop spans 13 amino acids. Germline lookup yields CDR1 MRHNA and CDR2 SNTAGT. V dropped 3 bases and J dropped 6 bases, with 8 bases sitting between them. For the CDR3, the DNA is TGTGCCAGCAGTGAAATCGGCGCCGGGGAGCTGTTTTTT. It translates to CASSEIGAGELFF.

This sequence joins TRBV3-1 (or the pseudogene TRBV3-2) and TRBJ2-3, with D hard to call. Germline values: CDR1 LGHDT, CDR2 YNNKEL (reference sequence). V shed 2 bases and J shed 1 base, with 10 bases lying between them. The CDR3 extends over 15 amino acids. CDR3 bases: TGTGCCAGCAGCCAAACCCTCAGCGGCACAGATACGCAGTATTTT. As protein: CASSQTLSGTDTQYF.

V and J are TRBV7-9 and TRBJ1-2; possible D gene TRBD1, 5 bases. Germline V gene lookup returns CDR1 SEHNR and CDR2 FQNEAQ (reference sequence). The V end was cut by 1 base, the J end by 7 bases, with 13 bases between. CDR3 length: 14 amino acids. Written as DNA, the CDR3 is TGTGCCAGCAGCTTAGGGGGGGATCCCTCTGGCTACACCTTC. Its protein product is CASSLGGDPSGYTF.